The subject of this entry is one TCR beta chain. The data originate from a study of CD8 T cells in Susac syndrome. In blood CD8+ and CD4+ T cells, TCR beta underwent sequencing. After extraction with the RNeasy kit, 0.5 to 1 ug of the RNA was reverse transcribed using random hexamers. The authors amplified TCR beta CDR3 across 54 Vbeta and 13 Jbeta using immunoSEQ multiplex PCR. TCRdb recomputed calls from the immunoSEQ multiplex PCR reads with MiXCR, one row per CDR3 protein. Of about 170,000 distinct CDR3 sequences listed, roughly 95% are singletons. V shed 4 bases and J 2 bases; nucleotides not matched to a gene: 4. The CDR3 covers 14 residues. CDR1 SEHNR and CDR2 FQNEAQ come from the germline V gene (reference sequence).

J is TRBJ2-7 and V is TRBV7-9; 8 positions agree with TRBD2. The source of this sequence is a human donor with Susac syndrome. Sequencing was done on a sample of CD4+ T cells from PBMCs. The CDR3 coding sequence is TGTGCCAGCAGCTCCGAAGCGGGAGCCTACGAGCAGTACTTC. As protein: CASSSEAGAYEQYF.